These 8 T cell receptor beta chains came from one sample sequenced in a study of long-term antiretroviral therapy in people with HIV. Run at survey level, the immunoSEQ assay was version v3.0. TCRdb keeps only in-frame clones here, not all; method: immunoSEQ multiplex PCR. This sample yields roughly 5,600 clones, of which 78% are seen a single time; roughly 10% belongs to the top ten. The sequences come from unsorted PBMCs, collected 1.8 years before starting antiretroviral therapy. Every receptor here comes from a middle-aged man with HIV.

The rearrangement uses TRBV5-1 and TRBJ2-3; D unresolved. V was pared by 5 bases and J by 2 bases, with 15 bases between. The germline V gene encodes CDR1 SGHRS and CDR2 YFSETQ. The CDR3 contains 15 residues. CDR3 region: CASRLTWASTDTQYF. Written as DNA, the CDR3 is TGCGCCAGCAGACTGACCTGGGCTTCCACAGATACGCAGTATTTT. Drawing the rest from reference TRBV5-1 and TRBJ2-3, the complete variable domain is KAGVTQTPRYLIKTRGQQVTLSCSPISGHRSVSWYQQTPGQGLQFLFEYFSETQRNKGNFPGRFSGRQFSNSRSEMNVSTLELGDSALYLCASRLTWASTDTQYFGPGTRLTVL.

J is TRBJ2-7 and V is TRBV5-5, with TRBD2 as a possible D gene (6 bases). The CDR3 sequence is 15 residues long. Germline CDR1 reads SGHKS; CDR2 reads YYEKEE (reference sequence). V dropped 1 base and J dropped 2 bases, with 13 bases sitting between them. In DNA form, the CDR3 reads TGTGCCAGCAGCTTGAACCCAACGGGGGCCTACGAGCAGTACTTC. Translated, it gives CASSLNPTGAYEQYF.

J is TRBJ2-7 and V is TRBV29-1; 8 bases are a match to TRBD1. Germline values: CDR1 SQVTM, CDR2 ANQGSEA. Unmatched junction bases numbered 12, after V lost 6 bases and J lost 2 bases. This CDR3 contains 15 residues. CDR3 DNA: TGCAGCGTAACCGGGACAGGAAGGGGGCCCTACGAGCAGTACTTC. As protein: CSVTGTGRGPYEQYF.

The chain combines TRBV19 with TRBJ1-1; the D gene is possibly TRBD1 (6 bases). CDR3 length equals 15 residues. V was trimmed by 9 bases and J by 0 bases, leaving 17 bases between them. The germline V gene encodes CDR1 LNHDA and CDR2 SQIVND (reference sequence). The CDR3 nucleotides are TGTGCCAGCCATAAGGAGGGGGTCATGAACACTGAAGCTTTCTTT. Translation gives CASHKEGVMNTEAFF. The complete variable domain, with remaining parts taken from reference TRBV19 and TRBJ1-1, reads DGGITQSPKYLFRKEGQNVTLSCEQNLNHDAMYWYRQDPGQGLRLIYYSQIVNDFQKGDIAEGYSVSREKKESFPLTVTSAQKNPTAFYLCASHKEGVMNTEAFFGQGTRLTVV.

This rearrangement joins TRBV11-2 to TRBJ1-3; 7 bases match TRBD1. Germline V gene sequence: CDR1 SGHAT, CDR2 FQNNGV. This CDR3 contains 17 residues. The J segment lost 4 bases and the V segment lost 5 bases, leaving 14 bases of the junction unmatched. The CDR3 DNA follows: TGTGCCAGCAGCACCCTCGGGACAGCCATTACGGGAAACACCATATATTTT. This codes for CASSTLGTAITGNTIYF.

This sequence joins TRBV25-1 and TRBJ2-7; 8 nucleotides align to TRBD1. The germline CDR1 and CDR2 sequences are MGHDK and SYGVNS. Germline trimming cut 4 bases from V and 4 bases from J; bases unmatched to any gene: 9. This CDR3 spans 15 amino acids. This chain's CDR3 is CASSARAGGGYEQYF. The CDR3 DNA reads as TGTGCCAGCAGTGCGCGGGCAGGGGGCGGGTACGAGCAGTACTTC.

This clone was seen only once. This rearrangement joins TRBV11-2 to TRBJ2-3, with D possibly TRBD1 on 5 matching bases. Trimming removed 5 bases from V and 3 bases from J, with 12 bases in between. Germline CDR1 and CDR2: SGHAT and FQNNGV. The CDR3 loop spans 14 amino acids. CDR3 sequence reads: CASSLRAGTDTQYF. CDR3 bases: TGTGCCAGCAGCCTACGAGCAGGGACAGATACGCAGTATTTT.

The chain combines TRBV14 with TRBJ1-3; no clear D gene. CDR1 SGHDN and CDR2 FVKESK come from the germline V gene. This CDR3 comprises 14 residues. Trimming left V 0 bases short and J 11 bases short, with 14 bases between. DNA for the CDR3: TGTGCCAGCAGCCAAGATCTTGGGTACAACGCCATATATTTT. Residues: CASSQDLGYNAIYF.